The rows below give T cell receptor beta chains drawn from one sample of a study of STAT5B mutations in CD4+ large granular lymphocyte leukemia. Data came from immunoSEQ multiplex PCR; TCRdb stores just in-frame clones and leaves some out. The table has 45,000 to 55,000 clones, around 70% seen once. Sequenced sample: CD4+ T cells from blood buffy coats. Source of these receptors: a human donor in good health. Each CDR3 is given with its conserved first and last residue. The D gene is left open where the match is weak. Rows give clone size only sometimes, using once, few, many, or a class for an expanded clone.

V,D,size,J,CDR3,DNA
TRBV19,TRBD2,.,TRBJ2-1,CASIGSSGGESDNEQFF,TGTGCCAGTATAGGGTCTAGCGGGGGGGAGTCCGACAATGAGCAGTTCTTC
TRBV19,.,.,TRBJ2-1,CASTGDGYNEQFF,TGTGCCAGTACCGGGGACGGCTACAATGAGCAGTTCTTC
TRBV27,.,.,TRBJ1-4,CASSFRADNEKLFF,TGTGCCAGCAGTTTTAGGGCGGATAATGAAAAACTGTTTTTT
TRBV20-1,.,.,TRBJ2-1,CSARQAHEQFF,TGCAGTGCTAGACAGGCTCATGAGCAGTTCTTC
TRBV7-6,.,.,TRBJ2-1,CASSSQGFSYNEQFF,TGTGCCAGCAGCTCGCAGGGATTTAGCTACAATGAGCAGTTCTTC
TRBV7-2,TRBD2,.,TRBJ2-5,CASSSGLSGETQYF,TGTGCCAGCAGCTCCGGACTTAGCGGGGAGACCCAGTACTTC
TRBV2,.,.,TRBJ1-1,CASSFLPTEAFF,TGTGCCAGCAGTTTTCTGCCCACTGAAGCTTTCTTT
TRBV5-4,TRBD2,.,TRBJ2-5,CASSLGGGNQETQYF,TGTGCCAGCAGCCTTGGGGGGGGAAACCAAGAGACCCAGTACTTC
TRBV20-1,.,few,TRBJ1-2,CRAGSSNGYTF,TGCAGAGCTGGGTCCTCCAATGGCTACACCTTC
TRBV19,.,.,TRBJ2-7,CASSQKVEGGEQYF,TGTGCCAGTAGCCAGAAAGTGGAGGGTGGCGAGCAGTACTTC
TRBV7-9,.,.,TRBJ1-6,CASSSARGRGSPLHF,TGTGCCAGCAGCTCAGCACGGGGGAGAGGTTCACCCCTCCACTTT
TRBV19,.,.,TRBJ1-5,CASSPYDGNSNQPQHF,TGTGCCAGTAGTCCTTACGACGGAAACTCAAATCAGCCCCAGCATTTT
TRBV5-1,TRBD1,.,TRBJ2-3,CASSVGTDTDTQYF,TGCGCCAGCAGCGTAGGGACAGACACAGATACGCAGTATTTT
TRBV6-5,.,.,TRBJ1-1,CASSYRGLNTEAFF,TGTGCCAGCAGTTACCGTGGGTTGAACACTGAAGCTTTCTTT
TRBV5-1,.,few,TRBJ2-3,CASSGGAFTDTQYF,TGCGCCAGCAGCGGGGGGGCCTTCACAGATACGCAGTATTTT
TRBV27,.,.,TRBJ2-7,CASSSAGGYEQYF,TGTGCCAGCAGTTCTGCAGGGGGGTACGAGCAGTACTTC
TRBV2,.,.,TRBJ1-2,CARGEQANYGYTF,TGTGCCAGAGGAGAACAGGCCAACTATGGCTACACCTTC
TRBV20-1,.,few,TRBJ2-5,CSASGPETQYF,TGCAGTGCTAGTGGGCCGGAGACCCAGTACTTC
TRBV19,TRBD2,.,TRBJ2-7,CASSKGLAGDYSYEQYF,TGTGCCAGTAGTAAGGGACTAGCGGGGGATTACTCCTACGAGCAGTACTTC
TRBV7-6,TRBD2,.,TRBJ2-3,CASSLFPAGLAGADTQYF,TGTGCCAGCAGCTTATTTCCCGCTGGACTAGCGGGTGCAGATACGCAGTATTTT
TRBV7-9,TRBD2,.,TRBJ2-2,CASSFNPSGDTGELFF,TGTGCCAGCAGCTTCAACCCTAGCGGGGACACCGGGGAGCTGTTTTTT
TRBV11-2,.,few,TRBJ1-1,CASSLVVWGSEAFF,TGTGCCAGCAGCTTAGTGGTGTGGGGATCTGAAGCTTTCTTT
TRBV7-9,.,once,TRBJ2-3,CASSLVAEDTQYF,TGTGCCAGCAGCTTAGTAGCGGAGGATACGCAGTATTTT
TRBV28,.,.,TRBJ2-3,CASSLWGADTQYF,TGTGCCAGCAGTTTGTGGGGCGCAGATACGCAGTATTTT
TRBV7-9,.,.,TRBJ2-2,CASSLSITLAGELFF,TGTGCCAGCAGCTTGTCCATTACTCTCGCCGGGGAGCTGTTTTTT
TRBV6-1,.,.,TRBJ2-7,CASSLTPHEQYF,TGTGCCAGCAGTCTTACCCCTCACGAGCAGTACTTC
TRBV7-2,TRBD1,few,TRBJ1-2,CASSLRTGGYTF,TGTGCCAGCAGCTTACGGACAGGGGGCTACACCTTC
TRBV9,.,.,TRBJ1-1,CASSVVGGGASNTEAFF,TGTGCCAGCAGCGTCGTCGGCGGGGGCGCCTCGAACACTGAAGCTTTCTTT
TRBV11-2,TRBD1,few,TRBJ1-1,CASSLQGALGAFF,TGTGCCAGCAGCTTACAGGGGGCGCTTGGAGCTTTCTTT
TRBV5-4,.,.,TRBJ2-2,CASSFVHRDTGELFF,TGTGCCAGCAGCTTCGTTCACAGGGACACCGGGGAGCTGTTTTTT
TRBV10-3,.,.,TRBJ1-4,CAIRGGGDEKLFF,TGTGCCATCAGAGGGGGAGGGGATGAAAAACTGTTTTTT
TRBV29-1,.,.,TRBJ2-7,CSVEEEWKQYF,TGCAGCGTTGAGGAGGAGTGGAAGCAGTACTTC
TRBV5-6,TRBD1,.,TRBJ1-5,CASSLGTGVGPQHF,TGTGCCAGCAGCTTGGGGACAGGGGTAGGGCCCCAGCATTTT
TRBV29-1,.,.,TRBJ2-3,CSAFPGTSTDTQYF,TGCAGCGCCTTCCCCGGGACTAGCACAGATACGCAGTATTTT
TRBV11-1,TRBD2,.,TRBJ2-5,CASSSRLAGDIQETQYF,TGTGCCAGCAGCTCGCGACTAGCGGGGGACATACAAGAGACCCAGTACTTC